The clone carrying this T cell receptor (beta chain) occurred a few times. Its antigen is still unknown. Per germline, CDR1 ENHRY and CDR2 SYGVKD. Germline trimming cut 2 bases from V and 4 bases from J; bases unmatched to any gene: 10. The CDR3 length is 16 residues. MiXCR, applied by TCRdb to the 5' RACE reads, yields one record per CDR3 protein. This table holds approximately 700,000 distinct CDR3 sequences, 15% to 20% found once. This specimen belongs to a study of identical twins. Study-wide results and caveats: In monozygotic twins, models underestimated the sharing of out-of-frame TCR alpha.

Healthy Caucasian donors formed the entire cohort. This sample was also put to use in a study of T cells expressing NK-cell markers. Per that study: The CD3+CD56-NKG2C+ fraction of a handful of donors was likewise dominated by these clonotypes.

The receptor was isolated from a woman between 18 and 30 years old in good health. Sequencing was done on a sample of PBMCs. The gene calls are TRBV10-3 and TRBJ1-2; 7 bases agree with TRBD1. CDR3 in DNA: TGTGCCATCAGTGAGAGGTGGGGAGGGGGCGCCTATGGCTACACCTTC. Translated: CAISERWGGGAYGYTF.